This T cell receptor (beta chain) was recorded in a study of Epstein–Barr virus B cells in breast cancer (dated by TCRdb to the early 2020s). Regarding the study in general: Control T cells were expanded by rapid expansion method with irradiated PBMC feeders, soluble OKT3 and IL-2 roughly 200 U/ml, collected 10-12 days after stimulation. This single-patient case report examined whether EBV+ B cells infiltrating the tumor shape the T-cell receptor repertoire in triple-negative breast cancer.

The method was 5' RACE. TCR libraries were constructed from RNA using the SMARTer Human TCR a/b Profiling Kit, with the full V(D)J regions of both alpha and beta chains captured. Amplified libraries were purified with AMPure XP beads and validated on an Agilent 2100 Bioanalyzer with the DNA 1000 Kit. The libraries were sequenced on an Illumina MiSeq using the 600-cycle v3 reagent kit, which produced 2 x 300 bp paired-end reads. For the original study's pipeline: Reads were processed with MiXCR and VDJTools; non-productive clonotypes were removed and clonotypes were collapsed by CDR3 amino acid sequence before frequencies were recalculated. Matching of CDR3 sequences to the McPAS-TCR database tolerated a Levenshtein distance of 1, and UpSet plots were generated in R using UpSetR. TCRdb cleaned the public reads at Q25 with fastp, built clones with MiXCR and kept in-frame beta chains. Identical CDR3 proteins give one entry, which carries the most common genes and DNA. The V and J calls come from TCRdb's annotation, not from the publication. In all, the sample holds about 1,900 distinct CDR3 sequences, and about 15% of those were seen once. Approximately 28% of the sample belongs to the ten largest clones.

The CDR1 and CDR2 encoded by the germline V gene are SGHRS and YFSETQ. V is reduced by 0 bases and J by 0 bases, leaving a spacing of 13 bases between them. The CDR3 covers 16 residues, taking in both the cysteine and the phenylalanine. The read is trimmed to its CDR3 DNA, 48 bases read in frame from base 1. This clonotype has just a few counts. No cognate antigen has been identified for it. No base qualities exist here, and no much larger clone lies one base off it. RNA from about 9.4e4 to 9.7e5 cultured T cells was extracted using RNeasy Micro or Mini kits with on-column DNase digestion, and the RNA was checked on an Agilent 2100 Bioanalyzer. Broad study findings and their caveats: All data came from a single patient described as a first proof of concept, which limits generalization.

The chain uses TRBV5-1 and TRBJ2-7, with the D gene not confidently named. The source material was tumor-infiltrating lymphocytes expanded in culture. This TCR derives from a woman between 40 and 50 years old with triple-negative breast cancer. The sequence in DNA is TGCGCCAGCAGCTTGGTACCGGACGTCTCCTCCTACGAGCAGTACTTC. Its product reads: CASSLVPDVSSYEQYF.